This T cell receptor beta chain was recovered during a study of cytomegalovirus exposure and HLA in healthy donors. Study outcomes and limitations: What TCR beta sequences reportedly achieved was accurate prediction of HLA-A and HLA-B alleles in most subjects.

Including both end residues, the CDR3 is 15 amino acids long. Germline CDR1 MNHEY, CDR2 SVGAGI. Turning to this clone: What it recognizes is unknown. No DNA is shown, since the ends of the CDR3 on it are uncertain; the CDR3 is the one TCRdb lists.

60 Vbeta and 13 Jbeta primers were used in PCR. Some clones are missing from TCRdb's copy, which holds only in-frame ones; the method was immunoSEQ multiplex PCR. The sample records about 120,000 clones, over 75% being singletons. The gene calls are TRBV6-5 and TRBJ2-7; the D call in the table, TRBD1, was not verified against the DNA. The sequence came from a man in his late teens or twenties in good health and CMV-seropositive. Material for sequencing was PBMCs. CDR3 region: CASSSSEGAAYEQYF.